The 32 T cell receptor beta chains presented below share a single source sample, sequenced in a study of patients and donors after allogeneic stem cell transplantation. TCRdb used MiXCR to reprocess the RT-PCR reads, holding one entry per CDR3 protein. The sample lists 400,000 to 450,000 distinct CDR3 sequences, 16% occurring once. The specimen sequenced was blood, either unsorted or a sorted T cell fraction (not recorded which). Receptors were obtained from a human donor who was either an allogeneic HSCT recipient or a stem cell or donor lymphocyte infusion donor (not recorded which). It is not recorded whose cells these are; they may come from a transplant donor.

This clonotype was counted a few times. The rearrangement links TRBV12-3 or TRBV12-4 to TRBJ2-5; 9 bases line up with TRBD2. V gave up 6 bases and J gave up 5 bases; unmatched junction bases: 4. The CDR3 is 13 amino acids. CDR3 sequence (DNA): TGTGCCAGCAGGCCGGGACTAGCTGAGACCCAGTACTTC. Its translation is CASRPGLAETQYF.

V gene TRBV12-3 or TRBV12-4 combines with J gene TRBJ2-3; D perhaps matches TRBD1 (6 bases). Between the trimmed V and J ends, which lost 7 bases and 6 bases, there was a span of 20 bases. The CDR3 is 15 amino acids. DNA of the CDR3: TGTGCCAGCACCACTTTTTGGGGGCACCCTGATACGCAGTATTTT. Protein product: CASTTFWGHPDTQYF.

The chain couples TRBV30 to TRBJ2-3; no firm D call. CDR3 length: 14 amino acids. The V end was cut by 2 bases, the J end by 0 bases, with 9 bases between. The germline V gene encodes CDR1 GTSNPN and CDR2 SVGIG (reference sequence). The chain's CDR3 is CAWSFGTSTDTQYF. Written as DNA, the CDR3 is TGTGCCTGGAGTTTCGGCACTAGCACAGATACGCAGTATTTT.

V usage is TRBV6-5 and J usage is TRBJ2-5, with D perhaps TRBD2 (6 bases). Trimming left V 4 bases short and J 3 bases short, with 9 bases between. Germline assignment: CDR1 MNHEY and CDR2 SVGAGI. This CDR3 is 13 amino acids long. CDR3 DNA: TGTGCCAGCAGTTCGGACTACAAAGAGACCCAGTACTTC. It translates to CASSSDYKETQYF.

The chain employs TRBV18 and TRBJ1-1; perhaps TRBD1 as D (5 bases). The CDR3 is 17 residues long. The V gene's germline CDR1 is KGHSH and CDR2 LQKENI. Trimming cost V 4 bases and J 0 bases, with 18 bases left between them. The CDR3 nucleotides are TGTGCCAGCTCACAAATGAATTTCGACAGTCTGAACACTGAAGCTTTCTTT. It encodes CASSQMNFDSLNTEAFF.

There are a few counts of this clonotype. The chain employs TRBV6-1 and TRBJ2-3, with unresolved D. Germline CDR1 and CDR2: MNHNS and SASEGT. This CDR3 comprises 13 residues. Trimming left V 8 bases short and J 1 base short, with 10 bases between. The DNA for the CDR3 is TGTGCCAGCTATTCTTACGGCACAGATACGCAGTATTTT. It codes for CASYSYGTDTQYF.

A few counts support this clonotype. The rearrangement joins TRBV2 to TRBJ2-6; 10 bases map to TRBD1. The CDR3 spans 16 residues. The junction had 4 bases not matched to a gene; V was cut back by 4 bases and J by 4 bases. Germline CDR1 is SNHLY and CDR2 is FYNNEI. Here the CDR3 reads CASSGTGGSGANVLTF. In DNA form, the CDR3 reads TGTGCCAGCAGTGGGACAGGGGGGTCGGGGGCCAACGTCCTGACTTTC.

This chain connects TRBV5-1 to TRBJ1-6; 9 positions match TRBD1. CDR1 and CDR2 from the germline V gene are SGHRS and YFSETQ. The CDR3 totals 14 residues. V lost 4 bases, J lost 8 bases, and 4 bases stayed unmatched. This chain's CDR3 is CASSTRQGDSPLHF. For the CDR3, the DNA is TGCGCCAGCAGCACCCGACAGGGGGATTCACCCCTCCACTTT.

This chain uses TRBV3-1 with TRBJ2-2; the match to TRBD2 covers 12 bases. V dropped 4 bases and J dropped 7; count of bases not matched to a gene: 19. Germline lookup yields CDR1 LGHDT and CDR2 YNNKEL (reference sequence). The CDR3 sequence is 20 residues long. CDR3 in DNA: TGTGCCAGCAGCCGCGACGTACTAGCGGGGGGACCCTTCTCCGGCGGGGAGCTGTTTTTT. It encodes CASSRDVLAGGPFSGGELFF.

The chain combines TRBV9 with TRBJ2-3, with TRBD2 matching over 7 bases. J lost 4 bases, V lost 0 bases, and 5 bases had no gene match. The CDR3 has 15 residues. Germline lookup yields CDR1 SGDLS and CDR2 YYNGEE. Here the CDR3 DNA reads TGTGCCAGCAGCGTAGGGACTAGAGGGTCAGATACGCAGTATTTT. It codes for CASSVGTRGSDTQYF.

In its sample, this clonotype was seen many times. This chain uses TRBV5-1 with TRBJ1-1; maybe TRBD1 (6 bases). V lost 4 bases to trimming and J lost 5 bases, with 18 bases between them. This CDR3 comprises 15 residues. Germline V gene lookup returns CDR1 SGHRS and CDR2 YFSETQ. Here the CDR3 reads CASSATGTTWTEAFF. For the CDR3, the DNA is TGCGCCAGCAGCGCCACAGGGACTACTTGGACTGAAGCTTTCTTT.

A few counts support this clonotype. This chain joins TRBV12-3 or TRBV12-4 and TRBJ1-1, with D perhaps TRBD1 (6 bases). This CDR3 comprises 14 residues. V was shortened by 7 bases and J by 5 bases, with 17 bases between the two germline ends. The chain's CDR3 is CASTTGTKGTEAFF. The CDR3 DNA follows: TGTGCCAGCACCACCGGGACAAAGGGAACTGAAGCTTTCTTT.

This clonotype was seen a few times. The CDR3 DNA sequence: TGTGCCAGCAGTTACGAGGAAGGGATGAACACTGAAGCTTTCTTT. As protein: CASSYEEGMNTEAFF. The chain has TRBV6-5 and TRBJ1-1; no clear D gene. This CDR3 is 15 amino acids long. V dropped 2 bases and J dropped 0 bases, with 10 bases sitting between them. Germline-derived CDR1 and CDR2 are MNHEY and SVGAGI.

This clonotype was counted a few times. The V gene is TRBV9, the J gene TRBJ2-5, with 7 bases lining up with TRBD1. V lost 4 bases and J lost 2; bases outside the gene matches: 8. Germline-derived CDR1 and CDR2 are SGDLS and YYNGEE. CDR3 size: 15 residues. CDR3 sequence reads: CASSSRGTVQETQYF. CDR3 in DNA: TGTGCCAGCAGCTCGAGGGGGACAGTTCAAGAGACCCAGTACTTC. Drawing the rest from reference TRBV9 and TRBJ2-5, the complete variable domain is DSGVTQTPKHLITATGQRVTLRCSPRSGDLSVYWYQQSLDQGLQFLIQYYNGEERAKGNILERFSAQQFPDLHSELNLSSLELGDSALYFCASSSRGTVQETQYFGPGTRLLVL.

This clonotype has just a few counts. The CDR3 sequence: CSARDRVDGTDTQYF. The CDR3 nucleotides read TGCAGTGCTAGAGATAGAGTAGACGGCACAGATACGCAGTATTTT. The V gene is TRBV20-1, the J gene TRBJ2-3; D is uncertain. V lost 0 bases, J lost 1 base, and 11 bases lay in between. Germline values: CDR1 DFQATT, CDR2 SNEGSKA (reference sequence). This CDR3 region has 15 residues.

The V gene is TRBV5-4, the J gene TRBJ2-2; TRBD2 is a possible D gene (6 bases). The length of the CDR3 is 13 residues. Germline loops: CDR1 SGHNT, CDR2 YYREEE (reference sequence). V was cut by 2 bases and J by 10 bases, with 12 bases left in between. The CDR3 reads CASSFGGRMELFF. In nucleotides, the CDR3 is TGTGCCAGCAGCTTTGGAGGGAGAATGGAGCTGTTTTTT.

The chain uses TRBV5-8 and TRBJ1-2; D ambiguous. V gave up 5 bases and J gave up 8 bases, with 16 bases separating them. The CDR3 loop spans 13 amino acids. The germline V gene encodes CDR1 SGHTS and CDR2 YDEGEE. The CDR3 DNA follows: TGTGCCAGCAGAAAATGGCCCATCGGGGGCTACACCTTC. As protein: CASRKWPIGGYTF.

The chain carries TRBV5-5 and TRBJ2-2; 7 bases agree with TRBD1. Germline lookup yields CDR1 SGHKS and CDR2 YYEKEE (reference sequence). This CDR3 has 17 amino acids. V dropped 0 bases and J dropped 3; count of bases not matched to a gene: 8. This chain's CDR3 is CASSLEPGGPYTGELFF. The CDR3 DNA is TGTGCCAGCAGCTTGGAACCAGGGGGACCGTACACCGGGGAGCTGTTTTTT.

V and J are TRBV6-2 or TRBV6-3 and TRBJ2-2, with D perhaps being TRBD1 or TRBD2 (5 bases each). V dropped 7 bases and J dropped 4 bases, with 22 bases sitting between them. CDR1 and CDR2 from the germline V gene are MNHEY and SVGEGT. This CDR3 contains 17 residues. For the CDR3, the DNA is TGTGCCAGCAATCCGGGGCCTGCTAATGCTGGCACCGGGGAGCTGTTTTTT. Translated, it gives CASNPGPANAGTGELFF.

Only a few counts were recorded for this clonotype. V is TRBV4-3 and J is TRBJ1-3, with D possibly matching TRBD1 (5 bases). This CDR3 is 15 amino acids long. Germline V gives CDR1 LGHNA, CDR2 YSLEER. V dropped 3 bases and J dropped 4 bases, with 13 bases sitting between them. The CDR3 spells CASSQVGTYGNTIYF. The CDR3 bases are TGCGCCAGCAGCCAGGTCGGGACGTACGGAAACACCATATATTTT.

This clonotype was observed a handful of times. V is TRBV6-1 and J is TRBJ1-2, with TRBD1 matching 7 bases. Per germline, CDR1 MNHNS and CDR2 SASEGT. V shed 5 bases, J shed 7 bases, and the junction held 13 bases outside the gene matches. This CDR3 has 15 amino acids. CDR3 bases: TGTGCCAGCAGTCTCACACCCACAGGGGAGTCTGGCTACACCTTC. This sequence encodes CASSLTPTGESGYTF.

Ten or more counts support this clonotype. The chain employs TRBV20-1 and TRBJ2-7; a weak D match, TRBD1 (6 bases). Between the trimmed V and J ends, which lost 5 bases and 0 bases, there was a span of 11 bases. Per germline, CDR1 DFQATT and CDR2 SNEGSKA (reference sequence). This CDR3 comprises 13 residues. The CDR3: CSAERGNSYEQYF. Written as DNA, the CDR3 is TGCAGTGCTGAGAGGGGGAACTCCTACGAGCAGTACTTC.

This chain links TRBV24-1 with TRBJ2-2, with D tentatively TRBD1 (5 bases). V lost 10 bases and J 0 bases, leaving 14 bases between the germline ends. Germline CDR1 reads KGHDR; CDR2 reads SFDVKD. The CDR3 runs 15 residues. This CDR3 is CATSRGITNTGELFF. The CDR3 DNA reads as TGTGCCACATCTAGGGGAATCACGAACACCGGGGAGCTGTTTTTT.

V is TRBV2 and J is TRBJ1-1; D possibly corresponds to TRBD1 (6 bases). This CDR3 has 15 residues. Trimming cost V 1 base and J 4 bases, with 13 bases left between them. Germline loops: CDR1 SNHLY, CDR2 FYNNEI. The CDR3 DNA is TGTGCCAGCAGTGAAGAGGGGGGGGCAGGCACTGAAGCTTTCTTT. It yields the protein CASSEEGGAGTEAFF.

Here the CDR3 DNA reads TGTGCCAGCAGTTTATCGGGGTTGGCCCGGGAGCTGTTTTTT. Its translation is CASSLSGLARELFF. The V and J genes are TRBV12-3 or TRBV12-4 and TRBJ2-2; possible D gene TRBD2, 5 bases. This CDR3 is built from 14 residues. V lost 2 bases and J 9 bases, leaving 13 bases between the germline ends.

The chain links TRBV20-1 to TRBJ2-5; D gene unclear. Trimming left V 6 bases short and J 4 bases short, with 12 bases between. CDR3 length: 12 amino acids. From germline, CDR1 is DFQATT and CDR2 SNEGSKA (reference sequence). CDR3 DNA sequence: TGCAGTGCCTCCAGGCCATCAGAGACCCAGTACTTC. Translation: CSASRPSETQYF.

This chain connects TRBV10-3 to TRBJ2-1, with TRBD1 identical over 8 bases. The V and J ends lost 6 bases and 9 bases, in that order; junction bases with no gene match: 7. Germline assignment: CDR1 ENHRY and CDR2 SYGVKD. The CDR3 consists of 13 residues. The CDR3: CAISGDRYGEQFF. The CDR3 DNA reads as TGTGCCATCAGCGGGGACAGGTACGGTGAGCAGTTCTTC.

This clonotype was picked up a small number of times. This sequence joins TRBV29-1 and TRBJ2-7; TRBD1 matches at 9 bases. The CDR3 consists of 16 residues. Trimming at V came to 6 bases and at J to 2 bases, leaving 14 bases not matched to a gene. Per the germline V gene, CDR1 is SQVTM and CDR2 is ANQGSEA. The CDR3 coding sequence is TGCAGCGTGAATAGTTTCCGGGACAGGGCAACCTACGAGCAGTACTTC. Its translation is CSVNSFRDRATYEQYF.

This clonotype was counted a few times. The chain has TRBV6-5 and TRBJ1-5; D ambiguous. V dropped 2 bases and J dropped 1 base, with 9 bases sitting between them. CDR1 is MNHEY and CDR2 is SVGAGI in the germline V gene. The CDR3 is 15 residues long. The DNA for the CDR3 is TGTGCCAGCAGTTACAGGGAGGAGAGCAATCAGCCCCAGCATTTT. This gives the protein CASSYREESNQPQHF.

This clonotype appeared a few times. The chain uses TRBV4-1 and TRBJ2-5; unclear D gene. Germline V gives CDR1 MGHRA, CDR2 YSYEKL. This CDR3 has 13 amino acids. V lost 0 bases and J lost 4, with 6 bases in between. DNA for the CDR3: TGCGCCAGCAGCCAAGATGAGATAGAGACCCAGTACTTC. This sequence encodes CASSQDEIETQYF.

This chain joins TRBV7-3 and TRBJ2-5, with 14 bases lining up with TRBD2. V shed 4 bases, J shed 5 bases, and the junction held 15 bases outside the gene matches. CDR3 length equals 19 residues. Germline CDR1 is SGHTA and CDR2 is FQGTGA. CDR3 nucleotide sequence: TGTGCCAGCAGCTCGTCGGGGGCTTGGGGACTAGCGGGAGTGGAGACCCAGTACTTC. Encoded protein: CASSSSGAWGLAGVETQYF. The full variable domain, completed using reference TRBV7-3 and TRBJ2-5, is GAGVSQTPSNKVTEKGKYVELRCDPISGHTALYWYRQSLGQGPEFLIYFQGTGAADDSGLPNDRFFAVRPEGSVSTLKIQRTERGDSAVYLCASSSSGAWGLAGVETQYFGPGTRLLVL.

A few counts support this clonotype. The rearrangement joins TRBV20-1 to TRBJ1-5; no reliable D call. Germline CDR1 and CDR2: DFQATT and SNEGSKA (reference sequence). Trimming took 0 bases from V and 1 from J, leaving 13 bases between them. The CDR3 is made up of 16 amino acids. CDR3 loop: CSAREKAGGSNQPQHF. CDR3 sequence (DNA): TGCAGTGCTAGAGAAAAGGCAGGCGGAAGCAATCAGCCCCAGCATTTT.